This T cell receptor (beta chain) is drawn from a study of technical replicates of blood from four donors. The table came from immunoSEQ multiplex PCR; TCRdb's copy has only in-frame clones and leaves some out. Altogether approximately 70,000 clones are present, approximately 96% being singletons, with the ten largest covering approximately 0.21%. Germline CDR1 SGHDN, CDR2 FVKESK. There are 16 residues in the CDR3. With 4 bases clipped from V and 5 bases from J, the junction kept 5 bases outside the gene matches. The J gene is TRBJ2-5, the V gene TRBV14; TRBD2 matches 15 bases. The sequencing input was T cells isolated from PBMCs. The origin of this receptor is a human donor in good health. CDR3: CASSRTSGRAGETQYF. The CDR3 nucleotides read TGTGCCAGCAGCCGGACTAGCGGGAGGGCTGGGGAGACCCAGTACTTC. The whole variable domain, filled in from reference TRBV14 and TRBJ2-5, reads EAGVTQFPSHSVIEKGQTVTLRCDPISGHDNLYWYRRVMGKEIKFLLHFVKESKQDESGMPNNRFLAERTGGTYSTLKVQPAELEDSGVYFCASSRTSGRAGETQYFGPGTRLLVL.